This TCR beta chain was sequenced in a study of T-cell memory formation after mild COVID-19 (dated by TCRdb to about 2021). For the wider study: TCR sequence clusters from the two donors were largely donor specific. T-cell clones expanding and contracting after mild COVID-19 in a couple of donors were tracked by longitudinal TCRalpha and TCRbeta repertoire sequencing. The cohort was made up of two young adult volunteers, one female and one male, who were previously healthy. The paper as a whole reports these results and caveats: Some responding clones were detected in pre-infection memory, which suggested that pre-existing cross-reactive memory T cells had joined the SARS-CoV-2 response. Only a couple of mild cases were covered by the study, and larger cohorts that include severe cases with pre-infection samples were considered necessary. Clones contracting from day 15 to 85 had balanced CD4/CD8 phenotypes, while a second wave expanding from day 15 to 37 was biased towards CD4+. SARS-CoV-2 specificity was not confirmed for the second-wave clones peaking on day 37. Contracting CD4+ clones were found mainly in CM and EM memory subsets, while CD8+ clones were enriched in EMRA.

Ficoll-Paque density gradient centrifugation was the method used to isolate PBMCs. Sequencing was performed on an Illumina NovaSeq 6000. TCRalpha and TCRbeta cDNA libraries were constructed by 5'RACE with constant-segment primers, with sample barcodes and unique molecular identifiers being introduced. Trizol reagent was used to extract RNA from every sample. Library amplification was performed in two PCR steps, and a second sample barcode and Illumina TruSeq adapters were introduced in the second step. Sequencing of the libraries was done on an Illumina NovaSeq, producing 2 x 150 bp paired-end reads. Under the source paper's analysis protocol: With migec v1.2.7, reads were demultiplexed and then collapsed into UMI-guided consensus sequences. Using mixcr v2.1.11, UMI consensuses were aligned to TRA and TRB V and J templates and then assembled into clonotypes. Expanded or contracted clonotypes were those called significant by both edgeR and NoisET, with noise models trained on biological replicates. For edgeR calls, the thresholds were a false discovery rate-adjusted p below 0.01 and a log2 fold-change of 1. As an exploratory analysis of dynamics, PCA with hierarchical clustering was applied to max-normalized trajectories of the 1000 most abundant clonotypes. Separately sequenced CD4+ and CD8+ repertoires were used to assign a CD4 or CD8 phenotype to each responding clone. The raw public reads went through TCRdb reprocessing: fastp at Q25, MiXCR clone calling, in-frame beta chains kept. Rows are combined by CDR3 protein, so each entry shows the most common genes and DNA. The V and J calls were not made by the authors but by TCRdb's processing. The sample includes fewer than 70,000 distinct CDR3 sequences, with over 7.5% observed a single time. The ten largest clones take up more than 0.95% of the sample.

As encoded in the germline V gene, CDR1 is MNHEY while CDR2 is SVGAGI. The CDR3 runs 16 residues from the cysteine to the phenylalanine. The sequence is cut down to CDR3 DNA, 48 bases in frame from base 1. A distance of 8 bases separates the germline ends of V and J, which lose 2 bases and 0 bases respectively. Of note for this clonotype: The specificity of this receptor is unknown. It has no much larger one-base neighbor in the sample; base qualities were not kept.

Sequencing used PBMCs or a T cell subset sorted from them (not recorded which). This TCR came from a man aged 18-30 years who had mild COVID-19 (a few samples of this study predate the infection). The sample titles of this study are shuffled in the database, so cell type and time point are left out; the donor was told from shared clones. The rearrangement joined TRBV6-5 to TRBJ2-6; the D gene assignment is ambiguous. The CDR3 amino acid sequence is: CASSYTINSGANVLTF. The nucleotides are TGTGCCAGCAGTTACACCATAAACTCTGGGGCCAACGTCCTGACTTTC.